Described below is a single TCR beta chain sequence and its context. The data stem from a study of blood T cell repertoires in COVID-19. The overall study: Some COVID-19 samples were acute and others convalescent; all came from the United States, Italy and Spain.

Authors' analysis steps: Using reference gene primer amplification, nucleated cell counts were estimated. Sequenced by immunoSEQ multiplex PCR; TCRdb stores in-frame clones only, minus some. That table is the source of V, J and clone size, and D and trimming were worked out from the DNA. The repertoire has approximately 270,000 clones, 87% of them found once; the top ten carry 3% to 3.5%. V dropped 7 bases and J dropped 7 bases, with 16 bases sitting between them. The CDR3 loop spans 14 amino acids. The germline CDR1 and CDR2 sequences are SNHLY and FYNNEI. What was sequenced was peripheral blood. The TCR comes from a man in his late teens or twenties with active or convalescent COVID-19. This chain joins TRBV2 and TRBJ2-2, with D possibly being TRBD1 (6 bases). For the CDR3, the DNA is TGTGCCAGCACTAGTACTGGGGACATCGGGGAGCTGTTTTTT. Its protein is CASTSTGDIGELFF.